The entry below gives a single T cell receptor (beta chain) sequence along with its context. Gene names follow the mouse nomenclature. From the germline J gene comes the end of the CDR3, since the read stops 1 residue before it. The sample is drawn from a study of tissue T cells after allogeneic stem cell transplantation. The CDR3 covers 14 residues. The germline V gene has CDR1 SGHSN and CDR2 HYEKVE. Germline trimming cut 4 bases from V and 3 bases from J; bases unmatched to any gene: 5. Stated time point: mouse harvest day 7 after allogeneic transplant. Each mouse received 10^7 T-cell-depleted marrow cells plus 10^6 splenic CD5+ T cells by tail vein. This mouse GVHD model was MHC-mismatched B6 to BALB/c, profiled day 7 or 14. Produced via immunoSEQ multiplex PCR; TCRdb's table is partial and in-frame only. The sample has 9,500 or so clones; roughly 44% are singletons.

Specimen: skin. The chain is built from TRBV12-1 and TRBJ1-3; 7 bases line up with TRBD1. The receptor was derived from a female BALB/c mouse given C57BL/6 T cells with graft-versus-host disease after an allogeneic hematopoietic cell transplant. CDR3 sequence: CASSQTGNGNTLYF. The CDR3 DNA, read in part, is TGTGCCAGCTCCCAGACAGGGAATGGAAATACGCTCTAT.